The clone carrying this T cell receptor (beta chain) was recorded many times. What it binds is not known. Each cDNA held unique molecular identifiers, and template switching gave it a universal primer site. TCRdb reprocessed the 5' RACE reads with MiXCR, giving one entry per CDR3 protein. The repertoire holds hundreds of thousands of distinct CDR3 sequences, with about a tenth as singletons. This specimen belongs to a study of identical twins. Study results and limitations: Memory repertoires showed no such pattern, whereas abundant cord blood beta clonotypes carried fewer insertions. One should note that invariant MAIT and iNKT cells could partly confound zero-insertion analyses. Out-of-frame alpha sequences common to twins were enriched for low generation probability.

V shed 8 bases, J shed 0 bases, and the junction held 13 bases outside the gene matches. CDR3 size: 16 residues. This chain connects TRBV12-3 or TRBV12-4 to TRBJ2-7, with TRBD1 matching 7 bases. Sequenced: memory (CD45RO+) T cells sorted from blood. This clonotype was sampled from a woman younger than 35 in good health. The CDR3 region has the DNA TGTGCCAGCCCTCTACGAACTGGGACAGTCTCCTACGAGCAGTACTTC. Translation gives CASPLRTGTVSYEQYF.